Listed below are T cell receptor beta chains from one sample, sequenced in a study of PD-1 blockade in classical Hodgkin lymphoma. The assay was immunoSEQ multiplex PCR, and TCRdb's table has in-frame clones only and misses some. The sample has around 92,000 clones; 83% are singletons. Here the sequenced sample was peripheral blood mononuclear cells (PBMCs), taken before the fourth cycle of nivolumab. These receptors originate from a human donor with classical Hodgkin lymphoma. CDR3s include the opening cysteine and the closing phenylalanine or tryptophan. D genes are given only for firm matches. A row's size may be missing; if present it is once, few, many or a size class.

- TRBD1 TRBJ1-1 TRBV14 CASSQGTGTEAFF TGTGCCAGCAGCCAAGGGACAGGGACTGAAGCTTTCTTT
- - TRBJ2-5 TRBV25-1 CASSESVGRHQETQYF TGTGCCAGCAGTGAATCGGTGGGACGGCACCAAGAGACCCAGTACTTC
- TRBD1 TRBJ1-4 TRBV23-1 CASTQGGAEKLFF TGCGCCAGCACCCAGGGGGGGGCCGAAAAACTGTTTTTT
- - TRBJ2-1 TRBV5-6 CASSLAATRKKQFF TGTGCCAGCAGCTTGGCCGCGACAAGGAAAAAGCAGTTCTTC
once TRBD2 TRBJ2-7 TRBV10-3 CAIMAGGSYEQYF TGTGCCATCATGGCGGGAGGATCCTACGAGCAGTACTTC
- - TRBJ2-6 TRBV5-1 CASSLEGTGANVLTF TGCGCCAGCAGCTTGGAGGGGACCGGGGCCAACGTCCTGACTTTC
- - TRBJ2-3 TRBV10-3 CAISEGHSTDTQYF TGTGCCATCAGCGAAGGTCACAGCACAGATACGCAGTATTTT
- - TRBJ2-7 TRBV19 CASSISGLLSYEQYF TGTGCCAGTAGTATATCGGGACTGCTGAGCTACGAGCAGTACTTC
- - TRBJ2-5 TRBV4-1 CASSQAVPETQYF TGCGCCAGCAGCCAAGCAGTGCCGGAGACCCAGTACTTC
once - TRBJ1-1 TRBV28 CASSLPGGQGTEAFF TGTGCCAGCAGTCTCCCCGGGGGGCAGGGCACTGAAGCTTTCTTT
- - TRBJ1-1 TRBV13 CASSLVLGGASFAEAFF TGTGCCAGCAGCTTAGTCCTAGGTGGGGCGAGCTTCGCTGAAGCTTTCTTT
- - TRBJ2-3 TRBV4-1 CASSQGLADTQYF TGCGCCAGCAGCCAGGGTTTAGCGGATACGCAGTATTTT
- - TRBJ1-1 TRBV19 CASSEGRLNTEAFF TGTGCCAGTAGTGAGGGTAGATTGAACACTGAAGCTTTCTTT
- TRBD1 TRBJ1-4 TRBV19 CASSRQGAQDEKLFF TGTGCCAGTAGCAGACAGGGGGCGCAGGATGAAAAACTGTTTTTT
- TRBD2 TRBJ2-7 TRBV7-2 CASSSQRDNYEQYF TGTGCCAGCAGCTCCCAGCGGGATAACTACGAGCAGTACTTC
- - TRBJ2-3 TRBV5-6 CASSFQSSDTQYF TGTGCCAGCAGCTTCCAGTCATCAGATACGCAGTATTTT
- TRBD2 TRBJ2-1 TRBV19 CASAVSGGVEQFF TGTGCCAGTGCCGTGTCGGGAGGTGTTGAGCAGTTCTTC
many - TRBJ2-4 TRBV5-4 CASSLGHSGENIQYF TGTGCCAGCAGCTTGGGACACTCCGGAGAGAACATTCAGTACTTC
- - TRBJ2-5 TRBV5-1 CASSLTSPRETQYF TGCGCCAGCAGCTTGACGAGTCCAAGAGAGACCCAGTACTTC
- TRBD1 TRBJ2-7 TRBV18 CASSPSPGTGGYEQYF TGTGCCAGCTCACCTTCCCCCGGGACAGGGGGCTACGAGCAGTACTTC
once TRBD1 TRBJ2-3 TRBV28 CASSGDRSGTDTQYF TGTGCCAGCAGCGGGGACAGGTCGGGCACAGATACGCAGTATTTT
- TRBD1 TRBJ1-2 TRBV10-3 CAIRDQGAQGYTF TGTGCCATCAGGGACCAGGGGGCTCAGGGCTACACCTTC
- - TRBJ2-7 TRBV15 CATSRGGTDYEQYF TGTGCCACCAGCAGAGGGGGAACAGACTACGAGCAGTACTTC
- TRBD1 TRBJ2-1 TRBV18 CASSPAGQGLLHEQFF TGTGCCAGCTCACCAGCGGGACAGGGACTTCTACATGAGCAGTTCTTC
- - TRBJ2-5 TRBV7-7 CASSGGGRGQETQYF TGTGCCAGCAGCGGGGGGGGCAGGGGGCAAGAGACCCAGTACTTC
few TRBD1 TRBJ1-3 TRBV6-5 CASSYSRQGGNTIYF TGTGCCAGCAGTTACTCCCGACAGGGGGGGAACACCATATATTTT
- - TRBJ2-7 TRBV30 CAWSKGPSYEQYF TGTGCCTGGAGTAAGGGACCTTCCTACGAGCAGTACTTC
- TRBD1 TRBJ2-2 TRBV5-1 CASSLDRATGELFF TGCGCCAGCAGCCTGGACAGGGCCACCGGGGAGCTGTTTTTT
- - TRBJ1-5 TRBV5-1 CASSLVGVRYWNQPQHF TGCGCCAGCAGCTTGGTGGGGGTCCGGTATTGGAATCAGCCCCAGCATTTT
few TRBD2 TRBJ2-1 TRBV5-1 CASSRTSGSVEQFF TGCGCCAGCAGCCGGACTAGCGGGAGTGTTGAGCAGTTCTTC
- - TRBJ2-1 TRBV21-1 CASSRRQGGGHEQFF TGTGCCAGCAGCAGAAGACAGGGGGGCGGTCATGAGCAGTTCTTC
- - TRBJ2-3 TRBV12-2 CASRKGLAGVQIEGTDTQYF TGTGCAAGTCGCAAGGGACTAGCGGGCGTCCAAATAGAGGGCACAGATACGCAGTATTTT
few TRBD2 TRBJ2-3 TRBV4-2 CASSQRSGMREYADTQYF TGTGCCAGCAGCCAAAGGAGCGGGATGCGGGAGTATGCAGATACGCAGTATTTT
- - TRBJ1-2 TRBV11-1 CASSRLGGTSNYGYTF TGTGCCAGCAGCCGACTGGGAGGGACCAGTAACTATGGCTACACCTTC
- TRBD1 TRBJ1-3 TRBV5-5 CASSFDPIRQGSGNTIYF TGTGCCAGCAGCTTTGACCCCATCCGACAGGGGTCCGGAAACACCATATATTTT
- - TRBJ2-1 TRBV10-3 CAISPGANEQFF TGTGCCATCAGTCCCGGGGCCAATGAGCAGTTCTTC
- TRBD1 TRBJ1-1 TRBV29-1 CSVSGGWRNTEAFF TGCAGCGTTTCAGGGGGCTGGAGAAACACTGAAGCTTTCTTT
- - TRBJ2-3 TRBV30 CAWSLAITDTQYF TGTGCCTGGAGTTTGGCGATCACAGATACGCAGTATTTT
- TRBD2 TRBJ2-2 TRBV5-1 CASRGVGLAEGNTGELFF TGCGCCAGCCGCGGCGTGGGACTAGCGGAGGGGAACACCGGGGAGCTGTTTTTT
- - TRBJ1-1 TRBV19 CASSQGDTEAFF TGTGCCAGTAGCCAGGGTGACACTGAAGCTTTCTTT
once - TRBJ1-1 TRBV4-1 CASSQGRLVNTEAFF TGCGCCAGCAGCCAAGGAAGGTTGGTGAACACTGAAGCTTTCTTT
few - TRBJ1-5 TRBV2 CASRGDNNQPQHF TGTGCCAGCAGAGGGGACAACAATCAGCCCCAGCATTTT
- - TRBJ2-1 TRBV29-1 CSAREFTYNEQFF TGCAGCGCCCGGGAGTTCACCTACAATGAGCAGTTCTTC
- TRBD2 TRBJ2-7 TRBV28 CASSYLAGSNEQYF TGTGCCAGCAGTTACTTAGCGGGAAGCAACGAGCAGTACTTC
- TRBD1 TRBJ1-1 TRBV5-1 CASSSGQGSEAFF TGCGCCAGCAGCTCCGGACAGGGGTCTGAAGCTTTCTTT
- - TRBJ1-4 TRBV14 CASSQETAANEKLFF TGTGCCAGCAGCCAAGAGACGGCAGCTAATGAAAAACTGTTTTTT
- - TRBJ1-1 TRBV11-2 CASSLQAGGTEAFF TGTGCCAGCAGCTTACAGGCCGGAGGGACTGAAGCTTTCTTT
- - TRBJ2-1 TRBV19 CASSPGGGGKLNEQFF TGTGCCAGTAGTCCAGGCGGAGGGGGCAAGTTGAATGAGCAGTTCTTC
- TRBD2 TRBJ2-7 TRBV6-6 CASRGLAGETYEQYF TGTGCCAGCAGAGGACTAGCGGGAGAGACCTACGAGCAGTACTTC
- - TRBJ1-1 TRBV19 CASIGTNTEAFF TGTGCCAGTATTGGGACGAACACTGAAGCTTTCTTT
once TRBD2 TRBJ2-1 TRBV15 CATSRDALLAGFFNEQFF TGTGCCACCAGCAGAGATGCCCTACTAGCGGGATTCTTCAATGAGCAGTTCTTC
- - TRBJ2-7 TRBV19 CASSMGYEQYF TGTGCCAGTAGTATGGGCTACGAGCAGTACTTC
medium-sized - TRBJ2-7 TRBV4-2 CASSPTGGRDEQYF TGTGCCAGCAGCCCGACAGGTGGGAGGGACGAGCAGTACTTC
once - TRBJ2-5 TRBV6-5 CASSYSLEETQYF TGTGCCAGCAGTTACTCCCTAGAAGAGACCCAGTACTTC
- - TRBJ1-2 TRBV9 CASSVGTSADGYTF TGTGCCAGCAGCGTCGGAACATCGGCCGATGGCTACACCTTC
- TRBD2 TRBJ2-2 TRBV5-4 CASSSGLVITGELFF TGTGCCAGCAGCTCGGGACTAGTAATTACCGGGGAGCTGTTTTTT
- - TRBJ2-2 TRBV9 CASSVRVNTGELFF TGTGCCAGCAGCGTCCGGGTGAACACCGGGGAGCTGTTTTTT
few - TRBJ2-3 TRBV11-3 CASSEGGGMTDTQYF TGTGCCAGCAGCGAGGGGGGCGGGATGACAGATACGCAGTATTTT
- - TRBJ2-7 TRBV11-2 CASSPFSEQYF TGTGCCAGCAGCCCCTTCTCCGAGCAGTACTTC